Listed below are T cell receptor beta chains from one sample, sequenced in a study of early T cells in non-severe SARS-CoV-2 infection. MiXCR, run by TCRdb on the 5' RACE reads, gives a single entry per CDR3 protein. The sample shows about 73,000 distinct CDR3 sequences, approximately 13% of them seen only once. The sample was whole blood. The receptor source for this set is an adult who was a healthcare worker with PCR-confirmed SARS-CoV-2 infection or an uninfected control (not recorded which). Both conserved end residues are part of each CDR3. Each record gives: clone size, V gene, D gene, J gene, CDR3 protein, CDR3 DNA. The D gene is left open where the match is weak. Not every row has a clone size; where given, it reads once, few, many or a size class.

clone_size: .
v_call: TRBV29-1
d_call: .
j_call: TRBJ1-6
cdr3_aa: CSVRWGQGDSPLHF
cdr3_nt: TGCAGCGTACGATGGGGCCAGGGTGATTCACCCCTCCACTTT

clone_size: .
v_call: TRBV10-3
d_call: .
j_call: TRBJ2-1
cdr3_aa: CTISAAGVQSSYNEQFF
cdr3_nt: TGTACCATCTCCGCGGCAGGGGTCCAGAGCTCCTACAATGAGCAGTTCTTC

clone_size: many
v_call: TRBV20-1
d_call: .
j_call: TRBJ1-5
cdr3_aa: CSARDLSGNQPQHF
cdr3_nt: TGCAGTGCTAGAGACCTTTCGGGCAATCAGCCCCAGCATTTT

clone_size: .
v_call: TRBV4-2
d_call: .
j_call: TRBJ2-6
cdr3_aa: CASSPAGRGANVLTF
cdr3_nt: TGTGCCAGCAGTCCCGCCGGTCGTGGGGCCAACGTCCTGACTTTC

clone_size: few
v_call: TRBV21-1
d_call: .
j_call: TRBJ1-2
cdr3_aa: CARPQGDIYGYTF
cdr3_nt: TGTGCCAGACCACAGGGGGATATTTATGGCTACACCTTC

clone_size: many
v_call: TRBV7-6
d_call: .
j_call: TRBJ2-3
cdr3_aa: CASSSRRFSSTDTQYF
cdr3_nt: TGTGCCAGCAGCTCCCGGAGGTTCTCAAGCACAGATACGCAGTATTTT

clone_size: few
v_call: TRBV6-1
d_call: .
j_call: TRBJ2-2
cdr3_aa: CASSTASTGELFF
cdr3_nt: TGTGCCAGCAGTACGGCTAGCACCGGGGAGCTGTTTTTT

clone_size: few
v_call: TRBV7-9
d_call: TRBD2
j_call: TRBJ2-5
cdr3_aa: CASSPGGFGVETQYF
cdr3_nt: TGTGCCAGCAGCCCGGGGGGGTTCGGAGTAGAGACCCAGTACTTC

clone_size: .
v_call: TRBV11-1
d_call: .
j_call: TRBJ1-4
cdr3_aa: CASSSTRSEKLFF
cdr3_nt: TGTGCCAGCAGCTCGACCAGGAGTGAAAAACTGTTTTTT

clone_size: few
v_call: TRBV20-1
d_call: .
j_call: TRBJ2-6
cdr3_aa: CSARIRGTGANVLTF
cdr3_nt: TGCAGTGCCAGAATCCGGGGGACTGGGGCCAACGTCCTGACTTTC

clone_size: many
v_call: TRBV6-2/TRBV6-3
d_call: .
j_call: TRBJ2-5
cdr3_aa: CASSYPIETGYQETQYF
cdr3_nt: TGTGCCAGCAGTTACCCGATCGAGACAGGATATCAAGAGACCCAGTACTTC

clone_size: .
v_call: TRBV20-1
d_call: .
j_call: TRBJ1-1
cdr3_aa: CSARWVNTEAFF
cdr3_nt: TGCAGTGCTAGATGGGTGAACACTGAAGCTTTCTTT

clone_size: .
v_call: TRBV9
d_call: TRBD2
j_call: TRBJ2-3
cdr3_aa: CASSVVPGGDTQYF
cdr3_nt: TGTGCCAGCAGCGTAGTCCCGGGGGGAGATACGCAGTATTTT

clone_size: few
v_call: TRBV5-1
d_call: .
j_call: TRBJ1-6
cdr3_aa: CASSLGAPPNSPLHF
cdr3_nt: TGCGCCAGCAGCTTAGGGGCGCCCCCGAATTCACCCCTCCACTTT

clone_size: many
v_call: TRBV29-1
d_call: .
j_call: TRBJ2-3
cdr3_aa: CSVETKLTDTQYF
cdr3_nt: TGCAGCGTCGAGACTAAACTCACAGATACGCAGTATTTT

clone_size: few
v_call: TRBV20-1
d_call: TRBD1
j_call: TRBJ1-3
cdr3_aa: CSANPGTGNPNTIYF
cdr3_nt: TGCAGTGCTAATCCCGGGACAGGGAATCCGAACACCATATATTTT

clone_size: .
v_call: TRBV30
d_call: .
j_call: TRBJ1-4
cdr3_aa: CAWSGGQPNEKLFF
cdr3_nt: TGTGCCTGGAGTGGCGGACAGCCTAATGAAAAACTGTTTTTT

clone_size: many
v_call: TRBV27
d_call: .
j_call: TRBJ1-5
cdr3_aa: CASSRTPGLLTAQHF
cdr3_nt: TGTGCCAGCAGCCGTACCCCGGGACTCCTTACGGCCCAGCATTTT

clone_size: many
v_call: TRBV5-4
d_call: .
j_call: TRBJ2-5
cdr3_aa: CASSFRGQETQYF
cdr3_nt: TGTGCCAGCAGCTTTCGGGGGCAGGAGACCCAGTACTTC

clone_size: many
v_call: TRBV4-2
d_call: .
j_call: TRBJ2-7
cdr3_aa: CASSQDRYGPTGDEQYF
cdr3_nt: TGTGCCAGCAGCCAAGATAGGTACGGTCCCACGGGAGACGAGCAGTACTTC

clone_size: many
v_call: TRBV28
d_call: TRBD1
j_call: TRBJ2-1
cdr3_aa: CASRALGRTGGPGEQFF
cdr3_nt: TGTGCCAGCAGGGCACTCGGCAGGACAGGGGGTCCGGGTGAGCAGTTCTTC

clone_size: few
v_call: TRBV10-3
d_call: TRBD2
j_call: TRBJ2-3
cdr3_aa: CAIQERGSTDTQYF
cdr3_nt: TGTGCCATTCAGGAGCGGGGAAGCACAGATACGCAGTATTTT

clone_size: many
v_call: TRBV29-1
d_call: .
j_call: TRBJ2-3
cdr3_aa: CSARGKVTDTQYF
cdr3_nt: TGCAGCGCTCGGGGGAAGGTCACAGATACGCAGTATTTT

clone_size: .
v_call: TRBV20-1
d_call: .
j_call: TRBJ2-4
cdr3_aa: CSVPSWDIQYF
cdr3_nt: TGCAGTGTTCCTAGCTGGGACATTCAGTACTTC

clone_size: few
v_call: TRBV7-3
d_call: .
j_call: TRBJ2-1
cdr3_aa: CASSPGGVLYNEQFF
cdr3_nt: TGTGCCAGCAGCCCCGGGGGCGTGCTATACAATGAGCAGTTCTTC

clone_size: .
v_call: TRBV28
d_call: .
j_call: TRBJ2-3
cdr3_aa: CASTGLTDTQYF
cdr3_nt: TGTGCCAGCACAGGTTTAACGGATACGCAGTATTTT

clone_size: few
v_call: TRBV7-3
d_call: TRBD1
j_call: TRBJ2-2
cdr3_aa: CASRPGQLKGGELFF
cdr3_nt: TGTGCCAGCAGACCGGGACAGCTGAAGGGCGGGGAGCTGTTTTTT

clone_size: .
v_call: TRBV4-1
d_call: .
j_call: TRBJ2-1
cdr3_aa: CASSQVRGGGYNEQFF
cdr3_nt: TGCGCCAGCAGCCAAGTGAGGGGAGGCGGCTACAATGAGCAGTTCTTC

clone_size: few
v_call: TRBV29-1
d_call: TRBD1
j_call: TRBJ1-2
cdr3_aa: CSVAGTGSSWYGYTF
cdr3_nt: TGCAGCGTCGCCGGGACAGGGTCATCTTGGTATGGCTACACCTTC

clone_size: .
v_call: TRBV11-2
d_call: .
j_call: TRBJ2-1
cdr3_aa: CASSPLGLEQFF
cdr3_nt: TGTGCCAGCAGCCCCCTGGGGCTAGAGCAGTTCTTC

clone_size: many
v_call: TRBV7-6
d_call: .
j_call: TRBJ2-2
cdr3_aa: CASSLQGSGTGELFF
cdr3_nt: TGTGCCAGCAGCTTGCAGGGATCGGGCACCGGGGAGCTGTTTTTT

clone_size: .
v_call: TRBV13
d_call: .
j_call: TRBJ2-7
cdr3_aa: CASSPGLRTEYEQYF
cdr3_nt: TGTGCCAGCAGTCCCGGCTTACGGACAGAGTACGAGCAGTACTTC

clone_size: .
v_call: TRBV5-1
d_call: TRBD1
j_call: TRBJ2-1
cdr3_aa: CASSSGQGRFNEQFF
cdr3_nt: TGCGCCAGCAGCTCTGGACAGGGTAGATTCAATGAGCAGTTCTTC

clone_size: .
v_call: TRBV18
d_call: TRBD1
j_call: TRBJ1-4
cdr3_aa: CASSDGQGFEKLFF
cdr3_nt: TGTGCCAGCTCCGATGGACAGGGATTTGAAAAACTGTTTTTT

clone_size: many
v_call: TRBV6-2/TRBV6-3
d_call: .
j_call: TRBJ2-2
cdr3_aa: CASTTTGELFF
cdr3_nt: TGTGCCAGCACGACCACCGGGGAGCTGTTTTTT

clone_size: .
v_call: TRBV20-1
d_call: .
j_call: TRBJ1-6
cdr3_aa: CSARSQGSYNSPLHF
cdr3_nt: TGCAGTGCTAGATCGCAGGGTTCCTATAATTCACCCCTCCACTTT

clone_size: .
v_call: TRBV20-1
d_call: .
j_call: TRBJ2-2
cdr3_aa: CSARDMNTGELFF
cdr3_nt: TGCAGTGCTAGAGACATGAACACCGGGGAGCTGTTTTTT

clone_size: many
v_call: TRBV10-3
d_call: TRBD2
j_call: TRBJ2-3
cdr3_aa: CAISEAGEADTQYF
cdr3_nt: TGTGCCATCAGTGAAGCGGGGGAAGCAGATACGCAGTATTTT

clone_size: few
v_call: TRBV12-3/TRBV12-4
d_call: .
j_call: TRBJ1-1
cdr3_aa: CASRPWPPGRDTEAFF
cdr3_nt: TGTGCCAGCAGACCCTGGCCCCCGGGACGGGACACTGAAGCTTTCTTT

clone_size: .
v_call: TRBV9
d_call: .
j_call: TRBJ1-2
cdr3_aa: CASSIQDRLPYGYTF
cdr3_nt: TGTGCCAGCAGCATCCAAGACAGGTTACCCTATGGCTACACCTTC

clone_size: few
v_call: TRBV2
d_call: .
j_call: TRBJ1-3
cdr3_aa: CAIAPTVAGNTIYF
cdr3_nt: TGTGCCATAGCACCAACAGTGGCTGGAAACACCATATATTTT

clone_size: .
v_call: TRBV28
d_call: .
j_call: TRBJ2-3
cdr3_aa: CASSSSTRQQYF
cdr3_nt: TGTGCCAGCAGTTCCTCCACTAGACAGCAGTATTTT

clone_size: .
v_call: TRBV7-9
d_call: TRBD2
j_call: TRBJ2-7
cdr3_aa: CASSTLAGGLGEQYF
cdr3_nt: TGTGCCAGCAGCACACTAGCGGGGGGCCTTGGCGAGCAGTACTTC

clone_size: few
v_call: TRBV6-5
d_call: TRBD2
j_call: TRBJ2-2
cdr3_aa: CASSLLGAGVTGELFF
cdr3_nt: TGTGCCAGCAGCCTCCTTGGAGCGGGGGTAACCGGGGAGCTGTTTTTT

clone_size: medium-sized
v_call: TRBV6-4
d_call: .
j_call: TRBJ2-3
cdr3_aa: CASSDSRGAIDTQYF
cdr3_nt: TGTGCCAGCAGTGACTCGAGGGGGGCCATCGATACGCAGTATTTT

clone_size: few
v_call: TRBV12-3/TRBV12-4
d_call: .
j_call: TRBJ1-2
cdr3_aa: CASSFEGYGYTF
cdr3_nt: TGTGCCAGCAGTTTTGAAGGCTATGGCTACACCTTC